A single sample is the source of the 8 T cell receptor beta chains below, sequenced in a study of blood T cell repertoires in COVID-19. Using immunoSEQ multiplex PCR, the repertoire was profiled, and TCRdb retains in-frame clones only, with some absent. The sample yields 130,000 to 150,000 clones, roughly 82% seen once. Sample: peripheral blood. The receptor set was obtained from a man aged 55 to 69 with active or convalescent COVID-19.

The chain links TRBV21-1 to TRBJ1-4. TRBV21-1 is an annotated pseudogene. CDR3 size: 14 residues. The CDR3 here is CASSNFGGQEKLFF. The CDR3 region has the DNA TGTGCCAGCAGCAACTTCGGGGGGCAGGAAAAACTGTTTTTT.

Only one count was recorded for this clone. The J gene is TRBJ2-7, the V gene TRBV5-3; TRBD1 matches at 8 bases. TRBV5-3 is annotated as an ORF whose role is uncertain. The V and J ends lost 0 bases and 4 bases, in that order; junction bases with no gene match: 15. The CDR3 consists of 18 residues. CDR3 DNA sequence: TGTGCCAGAAGCTTGGTTGGACAGGGTAGTTCCCGGCATTACGAGCAGTACTTC. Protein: CARSLVGQGSSRHYEQYF.

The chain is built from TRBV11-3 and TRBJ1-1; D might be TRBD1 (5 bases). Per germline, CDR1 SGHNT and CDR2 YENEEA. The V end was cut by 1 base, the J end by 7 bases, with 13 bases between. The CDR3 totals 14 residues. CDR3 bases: TGTGCCAGCAGCTTAGGTGGGGCAGAGAGTGAAGCTTTCTTT. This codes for CASSLGGAESEAFF.

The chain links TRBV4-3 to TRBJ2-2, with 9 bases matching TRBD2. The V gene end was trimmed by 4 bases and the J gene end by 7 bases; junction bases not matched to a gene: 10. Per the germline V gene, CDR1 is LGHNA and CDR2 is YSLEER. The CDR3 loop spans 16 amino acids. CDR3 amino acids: CASSRNLAGRRGELFF. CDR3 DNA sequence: TGCGCCAGCAGCCGAAATCTAGCGGGAAGGCGCGGGGAGCTGTTTTTT.

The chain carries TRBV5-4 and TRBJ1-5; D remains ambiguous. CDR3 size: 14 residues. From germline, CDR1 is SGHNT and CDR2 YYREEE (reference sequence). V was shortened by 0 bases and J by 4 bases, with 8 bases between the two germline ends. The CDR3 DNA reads TGTGCCAGCAGCTTGGGGGGAGCTAATCAGCCCCAGCATTTT. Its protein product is CASSLGGANQPQHF.

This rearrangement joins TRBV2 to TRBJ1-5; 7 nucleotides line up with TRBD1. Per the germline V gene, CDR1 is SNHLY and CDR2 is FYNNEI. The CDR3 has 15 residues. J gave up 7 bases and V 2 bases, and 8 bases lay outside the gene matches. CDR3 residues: CASSENRGNEQPQHF. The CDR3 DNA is TGTGCCAGCAGTGAAAACAGGGGAAATGAACAGCCCCAGCATTTT.

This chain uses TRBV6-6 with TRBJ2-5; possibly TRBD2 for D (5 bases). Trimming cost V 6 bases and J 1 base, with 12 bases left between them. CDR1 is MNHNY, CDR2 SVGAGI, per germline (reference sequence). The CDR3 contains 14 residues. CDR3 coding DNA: TGTGCCAGCAGCCCAGGAGGATCCCAAGAGACCCAGTACTTC. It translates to CASSPGGSQETQYF.

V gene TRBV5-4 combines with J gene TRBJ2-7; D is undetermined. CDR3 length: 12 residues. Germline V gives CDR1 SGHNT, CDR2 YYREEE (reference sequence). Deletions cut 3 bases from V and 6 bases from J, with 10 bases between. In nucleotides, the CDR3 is TGTGCCAGCAGCTCTGAGATCGGCGAGCAGTACGTC. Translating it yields CASSSEIGEQYV.